The clone carrying this T cell receptor beta chain was seen more than once but under ten times. Its antigen remains unknown. The entry originates in a study of response to subunit inactivated influenza vaccine. Points from the study as a whole: There was a suggestion from the authors that each seasonal influenza vaccination recruits few new T cells.

TCRdb re-called the RT-PCR reads through MiXCR, storing one row per CDR3 protein. In the table there are about 240,000 distinct CDR3 sequences, 12% of which are singletons. The CDR3 covers 15 residues. V lost 6 bases to trimming and J lost 1 base; unmatched junction nucleotides: 8. CDR1 is MDHEN and CDR2 is SYDVKM in the germline V gene. The sequencing used non-naive T cells sorted from PBMCs, collected 14 days before vaccination. This sequence was found in a man over 45 who received an inactivated influenza vaccine. The V and J genes are TRBV28 and TRBJ2-5; 7 bases fit TRBD1. The CDR3 here is CASSPTGTVQETQYF. In DNA, the CDR3 is TGTGCCAGCAGCCCAACCGGGACAGTCCAAGAGACCCAGTACTTC.